The entry below describes one TCR beta chain. Its antigen remains unknown. It was by 5' RACE with UMI labels that the TRB cDNA libraries were prepared. After re-calling the 5' RACE reads, TCRdb lists one entry per CDR3 protein, DNA absent. The ten top clones account for roughly 1.5%, within a sample of 84,000 or so distinct CDR3 sequences. This record comes from a study of CXCR3-negative and CXCR3-positive naive CD8 T cells. Study conclusions and caveats: Similar TRBV-TRBJ gene usage was seen in naive CXCR3-negative and CXCR3-positive cells, but not in memory cells. Cryopreservation partially lowered CXCR3 expression, so most assays used fresh PBMCs. Diversity ran similarly high across both naive subsets but far lower in memory CD8+ cells.

Phenotypically, naive CD8+ T cells corresponded to CD45RO-CCR7+CD27+CD95-. The origin of this receptor is a human donor in good health. Some clones in this sample may be carry-over from other donors' samples. Sequencing input: naive CXCR3- CD8+ T cells from blood. Regarding subset: CD45RO-CCR7+CD27+CD95- naive CD8+ T cells lacking CXCR3 (TNR3-).

CDR3 sequence reads: CASSLAGFQETQYF. The V call is TRBV7-9, the J call TRBJ2-5. The CDR3 has 14 residues. From germline, CDR1 is SEHNR and CDR2 FQNEAQ (reference sequence).